These T cell receptor beta chains were read from a single sample in a study of blood T cell repertoires in COVID-19. Sequenced by immunoSEQ multiplex PCR; TCRdb stores in-frame clones only, minus some. Altogether around 150,000 clones are present, over 75% being singletons, with the ten largest covering approximately 10%. The sequenced sample consisted of peripheral blood. All receptors derive from a man in his 60s with active or convalescent COVID-19. Both conserved end residues are part of each CDR3. The D gene is left open where the match is weak. Clone size is shown for a subset of rows, as once, few, many or a class of expanded clone.

>-|-|TRBJ1-1|TRBV2
TGTGCCAGCCTCTGGGCAAACACTGAAGCTTTCTTT
CASLWANTEAFF
>-|-|TRBJ2-7|TRBV5-8
TGTGCCACCGGCTTGAAACAGAAGCAGTACTTC
CATGLKQKQYF
>-|-|TRBJ2-6|TRBV10-3
TGTGCCATCACTACGGACGGGAACTCTGGGGCCAACGTCCTGACTTTC
CAITTDGNSGANVLTF
>few|TRBD2|TRBJ2-1|TRBV2
TGTGCCAGCAGGGGGACTAGCGGGAGTAAGGGGGAGCAGTTCTTC
CASRGTSGSKGEQFF
>-|TRBD1|TRBJ1-2|TRBV29-1
TGCAGCGTTGCCGGACAGGCCTATGGCTACACCTTC
CSVAGQAYGYTF
>-|-|TRBJ1-4|TRBV6-6
TGTGCCAGCAGTTTCGGGGCGGGGGGTGAAAAACTGTTTTTT
CASSFGAGGEKLFF
>-|-|TRBJ2-1|TRBV10-3
TGTGCCATCAGTGGAGGGGGCTCCTACAATGAGCAGTTCTTC
CAISGGGSYNEQFF
>-|TRBD1|TRBJ2-5|TRBV6-6
TGTGCCAGCAGCACAGGGGCCAACCAAGAGACCCAGTACTTC
CASSTGANQETQYF
>-|-|TRBJ1-1|TRBV29-1
TGCAGCGTTGAAGGCAGGATGAACACTGAAGCTTTCTTT
CSVEGRMNTEAFF
>-|TRBD2|TRBJ2-1|TRBV3-1/TRBV3-2
TGTGCCAGCAGCCGAATTCCGGGGGGGATCTACAATGAGCAGTTCTTC
CASSRIPGGIYNEQFF
>few|TRBD2|TRBJ2-1|TRBV19
TGTGCCAGTAGTATAGGCACTAGCGGCTACAATGAGCAGTTCTTC
CASSIGTSGYNEQFF
>few|-|TRBJ1-6|TRBV6-5
TGTGCCAGCAGTCCACGGACAGAATCACCCCTCCACTTT
CASSPRTESPLHF
>-|-|TRBJ2-7|TRBV18
TGTGCCAGCTCACCAGGGGCCCCCTCATACGAGCAGTACTTC
CASSPGAPSYEQYF
>-|-|TRBJ2-2|TRBV28
TGTGCCAGCAGTTTAGGGCAGGGGTCTGGCGGGGAGCTGTTTTTT
CASSLGQGSGGELFF
>-|TRBD1|TRBJ1-1|TRBV6-5
TGTGCCAGTGAGAGGACAGGGGCCCTGAACACTGAAGCTTTCTTT
CASERTGALNTEAFF
>-|-|TRBJ1-5|TRBV19
TGTGCCAGTAGTATGGGCGGCAATCAGCCCCAGCATTTT
CASSMGGNQPQHF
>-|TRBD1|TRBJ2-1|TRBV2
TGTGCCAGCAGTGAAGTGACAGGGGGGTACAATGAGCAGTTCTTC
CASSEVTGGYNEQFF
>-|-|TRBJ1-2|TRBV14
TGTGCCAGCAGCACCTTCCCGGGGAGTGGCTACACCTTC
CASSTFPGSGYTF
>-|-|TRBJ1-1|TRBV15
TGTGCCACCAGCATAGAGGGGGGAAGGAGCACTGAAGCTTTCTTT
CATSIEGGRSTEAFF
>few|-|TRBJ1-2|TRBV10-3
TGTGCCATCGGTTCGGGCTATGGCTACACCTTC
CAIGSGYGYTF
>-|TRBD1|TRBJ1-1|TRBV7-9
TGTGCCAGCGGGACAGGGTACACTGAAGCTTTCTTT
CASGTGYTEAFF
>-|-|TRBJ1-4|TRBV7-2
TGTGCCAGCAGCGTAATTGCAACTAATGAAAAACTGTTTTTT
CASSVIATNEKLFF
>-|TRBD2|TRBJ2-7|TRBV6-5
TGTGCCAGCAGTTCCCCTCGGGAGGGCCGCTACGAGCAGTACTTC
CASSSPREGRYEQYF
>-|TRBD1|TRBJ1-2|TRBV20-1
TGCAGTGCCGAGGGACAGACTTCTAACACCTTC
CSAEGQTSNTF
>once|TRBD2|TRBJ2-1|TRBV10-3
TGTGCCATCAGACTATCTACTAGCGGGGGGCACAATGAGCAGTTCTTC
CAIRLSTSGGHNEQFF
>-|-|TRBJ2-3|TRBV4-1
TGCGCCAGCAGCGGTCTCAGCGGGAGCACAGATACGCAGTATTTT
CASSGLSGSTDTQYF
>once|TRBD1|TRBJ2-7|TRBV2
TGTGCCAGCAGCCCCCGGGACAGGGCCCCTACCTACGAGCAGTACTTC
CASSPRDRAPTYEQYF
>-|TRBD2|TRBJ2-5|TRBV25-1
TGTGCCAGCAGTACCCAGGTGGCGGGAGGGAGAGAGACCCAGTACTTC
CASSTQVAGGRETQYF
>-|-|TRBJ1-5|TRBV6-5
TGTGCCAGCAGGGGGGGGGACAATCAGCCCCAGCATTTT
CASRGGDNQPQHF
>-|-|TRBJ2-1|TRBV11-2
TGTGCCAGCAGCTTAGTGGCAGGGGCAGGACACAATGAGCAGTTCTTC
CASSLVAGAGHNEQFF
>-|TRBD2|TRBJ2-2|TRBV11-3
TGTGCCAGCAGCGCGAGTAGCGGGACCGGGGAGCTGTTTTTT
CASSASSGTGELFF
>-|TRBD1|TRBJ1-1|TRBV12-3/TRBV12-4
TGTGCCACAGGGGGGACACGTGAGGCTGAAGCTTTCTTT
CATGGTREAEAFF
>-|TRBD2|TRBJ2-5|TRBV15
TGTGCCACCAGCAGAGGCGGGGGGCAAGAGACCCAGTACTTC
CATSRGGGQETQYF
>-|-|TRBJ1-1|TRBV5-1
TGCGCCAGCAGCTTGGGGTCAGCGAATCTGAACACTGAAGCTTTCTTT
CASSLGSANLNTEAFF
>once|-|TRBJ2-1|TRBV10-3
TGTGCCATCAGTGAGTCGAAGGGGGGGCCGGACAATGAGCAGTTCTTC
CAISESKGGPDNEQFF
>-|-|TRBJ1-4|TRBV5-1
TGCGCCAGCAGCTGGGGGACATCCGCAACTAATGAAAAACTGTTTTTT
CASSWGTSATNEKLFF
>-|-|TRBJ2-7|TRBV3-1/TRBV3-2
TGTGCCAGCAGCCAAGTCCGGACAGACGCCTACGAGCAGTACTTC
CASSQVRTDAYEQYF
>-|-|TRBJ1-3|TRBV5-8
TGTGCCAGCAGCTTGCTTGAAACCGGGGCTGGAAACACCATATATTTT
CASSLLETGAGNTIYF
>-|-|TRBJ2-4|TRBV13
TGTGCCAGCAGCTTAGCAGGGGCCAAAAACATTCAGTACTTC
CASSLAGAKNIQYF
>-|TRBD1|TRBJ2-7|TRBV6-5
TGTGCCAGTTTTACAGGGGGCGCCCCCTACGAGCAGTACTTC
CASFTGGAPYEQYF
>-|TRBD2|TRBJ2-1|TRBV5-4
TGTGCCAGCAGCTTGGCTAGCGGGAACTCATACAATGAGCAGTTCTTC
CASSLASGNSYNEQFF
>-|TRBD2|TRBJ2-1|TRBV18
TGTGCCAGCTCCCCCGGGGGGGGAAATGAGCAGTTCTTC
CASSPGGGNEQFF
>-|-|TRBJ1-6|TRBV9
TGTGCCAGCAGCGTAGGCGCACCTAATTCACCCCTCCACTTT
CASSVGAPNSPLHF
>-|-|TRBJ1-3|TRBV6-5
TGTGCCAGCAGTTCAGGGGCTACCTCTGGAAACACCATATATTTT
CASSSGATSGNTIYF
>once|TRBD1|TRBJ2-6|TRBV7-9
TGTGCCAGCAGCCCGAGACAGGGGTTCGGGGCCAACGTCCTGACTTTC
CASSPRQGFGANVLTF
>-|-|TRBJ2-5|TRBV29-1
TGCAGCGTGGCGGCCCGGGGGCAAGAGACCCAGTACTTC
CSVAARGQETQYF
>-|-|TRBJ1-1|TRBV20-1
TGCAGTGCTAGTTTAGGGGGTACTGAAGCTTTCTTT
CSASLGGTEAFF
>-|-|TRBJ1-4|TRBV6-5
TGTGCCAGCAGTTACCTCCGGGGGGGTGGCGAAAAACTGTTTTTT
CASSYLRGGGEKLFF
>-|-|TRBJ2-2|TRBV6-4
TGTGCCAGCAGTGACTCGGCAGGGCCCGGGGAGCTGTTTTTT
CASSDSAGPGELFF
>-|TRBD1|TRBJ1-5|TRBV7-2
TGTGCCAGCAGCTTAGCGGCGGGACAGGTCCAGCATTTT
CASSLAAGQVQHF
>-|-|TRBJ2-7|TRBV5-8
TGTGCCAGCAGCTTCCAGGGTAGGCCCTACGAGCAGTACTTC
CASSFQGRPYEQYF